A single sample is the source of the 14 T cell receptor beta chains below, sequenced in a study of blood T cell repertoires in COVID-19. TCRdb keeps only in-frame clones here, not all; method: immunoSEQ multiplex PCR. The data show 15,000 to 20,000 clones, nearly 90% seen once. The source material was peripheral blood. Receptors were obtained from a human donor in a cohort sampled during active COVID-19.

This sequence joins TRBV9 and TRBJ1-2; D is undetermined. The CDR3 consists of 12 residues. Germline V gene lookup returns CDR1 SGDLS and CDR2 YYNGEE. Trimming shortened V by 4 bases and J by 1 base, and 5 bases separated the two germline ends. The CDR3 protein is CASSPHNYGYTF. CDR3 coding DNA: TGTGCCAGCAGCCCCCATAACTATGGCTACACCTTC. The complete variable domain, with remaining parts taken from reference TRBV9 and TRBJ1-2, reads DSGVTQTPKHLITATGQRVTLRCSPRSGDLSVYWYQQSLDQGLQFLIQYYNGEERAKGNILERFSAQQFPDLHSELNLSSLELGDSALYFCASSPHNYGYTFGSGTRLTVV.

The rearrangement links TRBV18 to TRBJ2-1, with unresolved D. Germline V gene lookup returns CDR1 KGHSH and CDR2 LQKENI. Trimming removed 1 base at V and 8 bases at J, with 9 bases between. The CDR3 is made up of 13 amino acids. CDR3 in DNA: TGTGCCAGCTCACCACTTCAGTTCGATGAGCAGTTCTTC. Translated, it gives CASSPLQFDEQFF.

The chain carries TRBV20-1 and TRBJ2-1; D gene uncertain. The CDR3 has 13 amino acids. Germline V lookup: CDR1 DFQATT, CDR2 SNEGSKA (reference sequence). V lost 3 bases and J lost 1, with 7 bases in between. This CDR3 reads CSASLLSYNEQFF. CDR3 coding DNA: TGCAGTGCTAGTTTACTTTCCTACAATGAGCAGTTCTTC.

The rearrangement joins TRBV3-1 (or the pseudogene TRBV3-2) to TRBJ2-4; a weak D match, TRBD2 (5 bases). Trimming cost V 1 base and J 8 bases, with 12 bases left between them. The V gene's germline CDR1 is LGHDT and CDR2 YNNKEL (reference sequence). CDR3 length: 14 residues. The CDR3 loop is CASSQGRTGDIQYF. The DNA for the CDR3 is TGTGCCAGCAGCCAAGGGCGGACCGGGGACATTCAGTACTTC.

J is TRBJ1-3 and V is TRBV5-5; 10 bases match TRBD1. The trim removed 0 bases at V and 2 bases at J, leaving 2 bases unmatched. Germline V gives CDR1 SGHKS, CDR2 YYEKEE (reference sequence). The length of the CDR3 is 16 residues. The DNA for the CDR3 is TGTGCCAGCAGCTTGGATGGACAGGGGGCTGGAAACACCATATATTTT. It yields the protein CASSLDGQGAGNTIYF.

The chain couples TRBV29-1 to TRBJ1-5; possible D gene TRBD1, 6 bases. The length of the CDR3 is 15 residues. Trimming left V 4 bases short and J 1 base short, with 14 bases between. Germline V gene lookup returns CDR1 SQVTM and CDR2 ANQGSEA. CDR3 coding DNA: TGCAGCGTTGTAGAAACAGGGTTCAGCAATCAGCCCCAGCATTTT. Its protein product is CSVVETGFSNQPQHF.

The chain joins TRBV12-3 or TRBV12-4 to TRBJ2-7; 13 nucleotides line up with TRBD2. The V segment lost 10 bases and the J segment 6 bases; nucleotides outside the gene matches: 6. The CDR3 is 13 residues long. The CDR3 reads CATRTSGSAEQYF. CDR3 coding DNA: TGTGCCACCAGGACTAGCGGGAGCGCCGAGCAGTACTTC.

This sequence joins TRBV21-1 and TRBJ2-7; the table's D call TRBD2 went unverified against the DNA. TRBV21-1 corresponds to a pseudogene. CDR3 length: 13 amino acids. The CDR3 sequence is CASSKGEVHEQYF. In nucleotides, the CDR3 is TGTGCCAGCAGCAAAGGGGAGGTCCACGAGCAGTACTTC.

The V and J genes are TRBV5-1 and TRBJ1-1, with D maybe TRBD1 (5 bases). The CDR3 has 13 residues. V dropped 2 bases and J dropped 7 bases, with 12 bases sitting between them. Germline CDR1 and CDR2: SGHRS and YFSETQ. CDR3 sequence reads: CASSFDSGNEAFF. The DNA for the CDR3 is TGCGCCAGCAGCTTTGACAGTGGGAATGAAGCTTTCTTT.

The DNA of the CDR3 is TGCGCCAGCAGTGAGTCGAAGCGGATTGGACCTAGCCTCTACAATGAGCAGTTCTTC. Amino acid sequence: CASSESKRIGPSLYNEQFF. The chain is built from TRBV10-1 and TRBJ2-1; perhaps TRBD2 as D (5 bases). With 0 bases removed from V and 3 bases from J, the gap between germline ends came to 21 bases. In germline, CDR1 is WNHNN, CDR2 SYGVQD (reference sequence). The CDR3 is made up of 19 amino acids.

This clone came up once. The V call is TRBV5-1, the J call TRBJ2-7; possible D gene TRBD1, 6 bases. Trimming shortened V by 5 bases and J by 3 bases, and 18 bases separated the two germline ends. This CDR3 is 15 amino acids long. Germline V gives CDR1 SGHRS, CDR2 YFSETQ. The CDR3, as DNA: TGCGCCAGCAGTCCTCATGAAACAGGGCTCTACGAGCAGTACTTC. Protein sequence: CASSPHETGLYEQYF.

This clone showed up just once. The chain employs TRBV5-4 and TRBJ2-7; 11 bases map to TRBD2. CDR1 and CDR2 (germline): SGHNT, YYREEE (reference sequence). With V trimmed by 2 bases and J by 2 bases, 9 bases remained unmatched. This CDR3 has 17 residues. The CDR3 DNA reads as TGTGCCAGCAGCTTTAGCGGGAGGGCCCTGGTGGCCTACGAGCAGTACTTC. It yields the protein CASSFSGRALVAYEQYF.

V usage is TRBV6-5 and J usage is TRBJ1-2; D is unclear. The CDR3 loop spans 14 amino acids. V was pared by 6 bases and J by 3 bases, with 14 bases between. Germline V lookup: CDR1 MNHEY, CDR2 SVGAGI. The DNA of the CDR3 is TGTGCCAGCAGCCCCAATGGACTGTACTATGGCTACACCTTC. Translation gives CASSPNGLYYGYTF.

The chain joins TRBV29-1 to TRBJ2-5; 9 positions match TRBD1. The germline V gene has CDR1 SQVTM and CDR2 ANQGSEA. With V trimmed by 6 bases and J by 0 bases, 8 bases remained unmatched. CDR3 length: 15 amino acids. The CDR3 DNA sequence: TGCAGCGTCGAACCTTGGACAGGGGACCAAGAGACCCAGTACTTC. Encoded protein: CSVEPWTGDQETQYF. Full variable domain (rest looked up from reference TRBV29-1 and TRBJ2-5): SAVISQKPSRDICQRGTSLTIQCQVDSQVTMMFWYRQQPGQSLTLIATANQGSEATYESGFVIDKFPISRPNLTFSTLTVSNMSPEDSSIYLCSVEPWTGDQETQYFGPGTRLLVL.